Presented here are 5 T cell receptor beta chains from one specimen sequenced in a study of T cell responses to AZD1222 COVID-19 vaccine. TCRdb's table, derived via immunoSEQ multiplex PCR, lists solely in-frame clones and lacks some. The data show some 100,000 clones, about 90% seen once. The sample here was peripheral blood, taken on day 0 of AZD1222 vaccination. The receptors derive from an adult in good health.

The rearrangement uses TRBV30 and TRBJ2-7; TRBD1 matches 7 bases. The germline CDR1 and CDR2 sequences are GTSNPN and SVGIG (reference sequence). V lost 0 bases, J lost 0 bases, and 8 bases stayed unmatched. The CDR3 sequence is 16 residues long. The CDR3 nucleotides are TGTGCCTGGAGTGTACTTAGTCGGGACAGCTCCTACGAGCAGTACTTC. Its translation is CAWSVLSRDSSYEQYF.

The J gene is TRBJ1-2, the V gene TRBV11-2; D possibly corresponds to TRBD1 (5 bases). This CDR3 has 15 residues. Trimming removed 2 bases at V and 8 bases at J, with 18 bases between. Germline V gene sequence: CDR1 SGHAT, CDR2 FQNNGV. The CDR3 region is CASSLSPPDTGGYTF. CDR3 DNA: TGTGCCAGCAGCTTATCACCCCCGGACACTGGGGGCTACACCTTC.

V usage is TRBV4-3 and J usage is TRBJ2-2; D perhaps matches TRBD1 (5 bases). Germline CDR1 LGHNA, CDR2 YSLEER. Trimming took 0 bases from V and 7 from J, leaving 12 bases between them. CDR3 size: 15 residues. The chain's CDR3 is CASSQEGQFHGELFF. The CDR3 nucleotides are TGCGCCAGCAGCCAAGAGGGGCAGTTCCACGGGGAGCTGTTTTTT.

V gene TRBV11-2 combines with J gene TRBJ2-3; D is unresolved. The germline V gene encodes CDR1 SGHAT and CDR2 FQNNGV. The CDR3 has 15 residues. V lost 2 bases and J 0 bases, leaving 9 bases between the germline ends. CDR3 sequence (DNA): TGTGCCAGCAGCTTAAGACACGCAAGCACAGATACGCAGTATTTT. It codes for CASSLRHASTDTQYF.

This clone was seen a single time. This chain joins TRBV6-5 and TRBJ1-1; D not certain. This CDR3 comprises 12 residues. V was shortened by 6 bases and J by 4 bases, with 9 bases between the two germline ends. Germline V gene data show CDR1 as MNHEY and CDR2 as SVGAGI. The DNA of the CDR3 is TGTGCCAGCAGCCCCGGTAGCACTGAAGCTTTCTTT. It specifies CASSPGSTEAFF.